These 2 T cell receptor beta chains were all obtained from the same sample, sequenced in a study of blood T cell repertoires in COVID-19. Generated by immunoSEQ multiplex PCR, the TCRdb table keeps only in-frame clones and is missing some. The sample consists of fewer than 350,000 clones, less than 85% of them appearing once. Sequenced: PBMCs or T cells enriched from blood (not recorded which). The receptors come from a woman in her thirties who had been exposed to COVID-19.

J is TRBJ1-2 and V is TRBV12-3 or TRBV12-4; D gene unclear. The germline V and J ends were trimmed by 5 bases and 4 bases, with 8 bases remaining between them. This CDR3 comprises 12 residues. The chain's CDR3 is CASSTDIYGYTF. CDR3 coding DNA: TGTGCCAGCAGTACAGACATCTATGGCTACACCTTC.

The V and J genes are TRBV19 and TRBJ2-1, with a weak D call TRBD2 (5 bases). The CDR3 runs 18 residues. CDR1 LNHDA and CDR2 SQIVND come from the germline V gene (reference sequence). The V end lost 1 base, the J end lost 0 bases, and 16 bases lay between the germline ends. CDR3 amino acids: CASSIGTLGGPSYNEQFF. CDR3 DNA: TGTGCCAGTAGTATAGGGACCTTAGGCGGGCCCTCCTACAATGAGCAGTTCTTC.